This TCR beta chain was captured in a study of blood T cell repertoires in COVID-19. Study information: Samples of COVID-19 (acute and convalescent) were obtained from the United States, Italy and Spain.

Methods used by the authors: Nucleated cell counts were estimated from reference gene primer amplification. Produced via immunoSEQ multiplex PCR; TCRdb's table is partial and in-frame only. The V and J calls and the clone size are those of that table, but D and trimming were determined from the DNA. The sample consists of fewer than 400,000 clones, 85% of them appearing once. The germline V gene has CDR1 SGDLS and CDR2 YYNGEE. V lost 4 bases and J lost 2; bases outside the gene matches: 7. CDR3 size: 16 residues. The gene calls are TRBV9 and TRBJ2-3, with TRBD2 matching over 10 bases. The clonotype originates from a woman under 30 with acute or convalescent COVID-19. The sequenced material came from peripheral blood. The CDR3 nucleotides read TGTGCCAGCAGCCCCCGACTAGCGGGCCTCACAGATACGCAGTATTTT. It is translated as CASSPRLAGLTDTQYF.